This entry lists 19 T cell receptor beta chains sequenced from one sample in a study of OX40 agonist ivuxolimab in advanced cancers. Repertoires were generated with immunoSEQ multiplex PCR, while TCRdb's copy carries only in-frame clones and drops some. The sample includes about 20,000 clones, under 90% of them seen just once. The sample was CD4+ or CD8+ T cells sorted from blood, taken in a trial of the OX40 agonist ivuxolimab. The receptors here all came from an adult with an advanced solid tumor such as melanoma, head and neck, liver or kidney cancer.

This clone came up a few times. This sequence joins TRBV5-1 and TRBJ1-6; D gene ambiguous. The CDR3 runs 16 residues. Germline CDR1 is SGHRS and CDR2 is YFSETQ. V gave up 5 bases and J gave up 9 bases, with 21 bases separating them. The CDR3: CASRDDRGEGISPLHF. DNA for the CDR3: TGCGCCAGCAGAGACGACCGCGGTGAGGGTATTTCACCCCTCCACTTT.

The rearrangement uses TRBV7-9 and TRBJ1-3; the D is unclear. V gave up 5 bases and J gave up 2 bases, with 13 bases separating them. CDR1 and CDR2 from the germline V gene are SEHNR and FQNEAQ (reference sequence). CDR3 length equals 15 residues. The CDR3 nucleotides read TGTGCCAGCAGCCTCCTGACACCCGCTGGAAACACCATATATTTT. This codes for CASSLLTPAGNTIYF.

V usage is TRBV4-3 and J usage is TRBJ1-1; D may be TRBD1 (5 bases). The length of the CDR3 is 15 residues. V gave up 2 bases and J gave up 5 bases, with 15 bases separating them. Germline V gene lookup returns CDR1 LGHNA and CDR2 YSLEER. CDR3 sequence: CASSQRQYSGTEAFF. The CDR3 DNA is TGCGCCAGCAGCCAACGACAGTATTCGGGGACTGAAGCTTTCTTT.

The chain couples TRBV29-1 to TRBJ1-2; D gene ambiguous. Germline CDR1 and CDR2: SQVTM and ANQGSEA. Deletions cut 2 bases from V and 5 bases from J, with 9 bases between. The CDR3 consists of 12 residues. DNA of the CDR3: TGCAGCGTTGAAATCGGGCCTTATGGCTACACCTTC. It specifies CSVEIGPYGYTF.

This chain connects TRBV6-5 to TRBJ2-4; D gene unclear. V was shortened by 0 bases and J by 1 base, with 10 bases between the two germline ends. The CDR3 length is 16 residues. Germline V gene sequence: CDR1 MNHEY, CDR2 SVGAGI. The CDR3 is CASSYSTGMAKNIQYF. In nucleotides, the CDR3 is TGTGCCAGCAGTTACTCGACGGGTATGGCCAAAAACATTCAGTACTTC.

This chain uses TRBV7-9 with TRBJ2-1; D may match TRBD1 or TRBD2 (5 bases each). The CDR3 contains 15 residues. Germline CDR1 is SEHNR and CDR2 is FQNEAQ (reference sequence). Trimming cost V 1 base and J 9 bases, with 16 bases left between them. The CDR3 bases are TGTGCCAGCAGCTTAGTCGGGACCTTTGGGGGTGAGCAGTTCTTC. Translation gives CASSLVGTFGGEQFF. The full variable domain, completed using reference TRBV7-9 and TRBJ2-1, is DTGVSQNPRHKITKRGQNVTFRCDPISEHNRLYWYRQTLGQGPEFLTYFQNEAQLEKSRLLSDRFSAERPKGSFSTLEIQRTEQGDSAMYLCASSLVGTFGGEQFFGPGTRLTVL.

This sequence joins TRBV28 and TRBJ1-3, with TRBD1 identical over 7 bases. CDR1 MDHEN and CDR2 SYDVKM come from the germline V gene. The CDR3 contains 17 residues. Unmatched junction bases numbered 11, after V lost 6 bases and J lost 0 bases. CDR3 sequence: CASRRWDSLFSGNTIYF. CDR3 bases: TGTGCCAGCAGGCGTTGGGACAGTCTTTTCTCTGGAAACACCATATATTTT.

The chain is built from TRBV7-9 and TRBJ2-3, with a possible D match to TRBD1 (6 bases). The length of the CDR3 is 17 residues. Trimming stripped 2 bases from V and 1 base from J, with 16 bases between. CDR1 and CDR2 from the germline V gene are SEHNR and FQNEAQ (reference sequence). DNA for the CDR3: TGTGCCAGCAGCTTACTAAGGGATTCAGGGGGCACAGATACGCAGTATTTT. As protein: CASSLLRDSGGTDTQYF.

The CDR3 reads CASRQGLGNSYEQYF. CDR3 DNA: TGTGCCAGCAGGCAGGGGCTAGGTAATTCGTACGAGCAGTACTTC. The chain couples TRBV2 to TRBJ2-7; tentatively, D is TRBD1 (6 bases). This CDR3 contains 15 residues. Germline loops: CDR1 SNHLY, CDR2 FYNNEI. V lost 6 bases and J 4 bases, leaving 19 bases between the germline ends.

The J gene is TRBJ2-1, the V gene TRBV19; 11 bases align to TRBD2. The germline V gene encodes CDR1 LNHDA and CDR2 SQIVND (reference sequence). Unmatched junction bases numbered 3, after V lost 6 bases and J lost 2 bases. This CDR3 has 15 residues. The CDR3: CASRQTSGAYNEQFF. The CDR3 nucleotides are TGTGCCAGTAGGCAGACTAGCGGGGCCTACAATGAGCAGTTCTTC.

The CDR3, as DNA: TGCGCCAGCAGCAGCCCGGGACAAGGCCTTTACAATGAGCAGTTCTTC. Its translation: CASSSPGQGLYNEQFF. The J gene is TRBJ2-1, the V gene TRBV5-1; D may be TRBD1 (6 bases). This CDR3 spans 16 amino acids. Germline CDR1 is SGHRS and CDR2 is YFSETQ. V lost 4 bases and J lost 4, with 18 bases in between.

This clone was seen just once. This rearrangement joins TRBV6-5 to TRBJ2-1; D is ambiguous. Germline CDR1 and CDR2: MNHEY and SVGAGI. The V end lost 0 bases, the J end lost 6 bases, and 12 bases lay between the germline ends. CDR3 length: 15 amino acids. This CDR3 is CASSYSLGLVNEQFF. The CDR3 coding sequence is TGTGCCAGCAGTTACTCGCTAGGGTTGGTCAATGAGCAGTTCTTC.

The V call is TRBV10-1, the J call TRBJ2-7; D might be TRBD2 (5 bases). Trimming left V 3 bases short and J 3 bases short, with 9 bases between. Looked up from germline, CDR1 is WNHNN and CDR2 is SYGVQD (reference sequence). The length of the CDR3 is 13 residues. This CDR3 is CASSDLARYEQYF. CDR3 in DNA: TGCGCCAGCAGTGACCTAGCCCGCTACGAGCAGTACTTC.

DNA for the CDR3: TGTGCCAGCAGCTTATACCCCGTCATCCAGGGGCCTGCCTACGAGCAGTACTTC. It yields the protein CASSLYPVIQGPAYEQYF. The chain joins TRBV11-2 to TRBJ2-7; tentatively, D is TRBD1 (6 bases). This CDR3 has 18 residues. Germline V gene data show CDR1 as SGHAT and CDR2 as FQNNGV. V was shortened by 2 bases and J by 2 bases, with 22 bases between the two germline ends. Using reference TRBV11-2 and TRBJ2-7 for the parts outside the CDR3, the full variable domain is EAGVAQSPRYKIIEKRQSVAFWCNPISGHATLYWYQQILGQGPKLLIQFQNNGVVDDSQLPKDRFSAERLKGVDSTLKIQPAKLEDSAVYLCASSLYPVIQGPAYEQYFGPGTRLTVT.

The V call is TRBV7-9, the J call TRBJ2-5; tentatively, D is TRBD1 (5 bases). Germline lookup yields CDR1 SEHNR and CDR2 FQNEAQ (reference sequence). This CDR3 region has 13 residues. V lost 8 bases, J lost 1 base, and 11 bases lay in between. CDR3 in DNA: TGTGCCAGCGGTGGGGCCTTCCAAGAGACCCAGTACTTC. As protein: CASGGAFQETQYF.

The V call is TRBV7-3, the J call TRBJ2-1; 7 bases match TRBD1. Germline V gives CDR1 SGHTA, CDR2 FQGTGA. V was pared by 5 bases and J by 8 bases, with 9 bases of the junction left unmatched. The length of the CDR3 is 14 residues. The CDR3 bases are TGTGCCAGCAGCCCGTACAGGGGTGAGGATGAGCAGTTCTTC. Protein: CASSPYRGEDEQFF.

This clone is large (0.1 to 1%) by share. The rearrangement uses TRBV2 and TRBJ1-2; perhaps TRBD1 as D (6 bases). V was trimmed by 3 bases and J by 6 bases, leaving 17 bases between them. Germline CDR1 reads SNHLY; CDR2 reads FYNNEI. The CDR3 extends over 15 amino acids. The DNA for the CDR3 is TGTGCCAGCAGTGATGAGTTAGGGGGGCTGCATGGCTACACCTTC. Translated, it gives CASSDELGGLHGYTF. Full variable domain (remainder filled in from reference TRBV2 and TRBJ1-2): EPEVTQTPSHQVTQMGQEVILRCVPISNHLYFYWYRQILGQKVEFLVSFYNNEISEKSEIFDDQFSVERPDGSNFTLKIRSTKLEDSAMYFCASSDELGGLHGYTFGSGTRLTVV.

This sequence joins TRBV6-5 and TRBJ2-3, with TRBD2 as a possible D gene (6 bases). The CDR3 covers 14 residues. From germline, CDR1 is MNHEY and CDR2 SVGAGI. V lost 3 bases and J lost 4, with 11 bases in between. CDR3 nucleotides: TGTGCCAGCAGTTATGGGGGGAAATCAGATACGCAGTATTTT. It yields the protein CASSYGGKSDTQYF.

This clone was seen just once. The chain combines TRBV27 with TRBJ1-1, with a weak D call TRBD1 (5 bases). V lost 3 bases and J 4 bases, leaving 18 bases between the germline ends. The CDR3 has 16 residues. Per germline, CDR1 MNHEY and CDR2 SMNVEV (reference sequence). Written as DNA, the CDR3 is TGTGCCAGCAGTTTGCGGACGGGTGGAAGGGGCACTGAAGCTTTCTTT. As protein: CASSLRTGGRGTEAFF.